The source of this TCR beta chain is a study of spatial heterogeneity in lung cancer. Trimming removed 5 bases at V and 0 bases at J, with 18 bases between. Per the germline V gene, CDR1 is MNHNS and CDR2 is SASEGT. The CDR3 runs to 17 residues. This clonotype is categorized as medium-sized. Time point described: sample taken at primary tumor resection. TCRdb redid the calling of the 5' RACE reads with MiXCR, one entry per CDR3 protein. Seen here are thousands of distinct CDR3 sequences, more than 15% observed once, and the top ten hold around 15%. The TCR originated in a male donor with early-stage non-small cell lung cancer. The genes are TRBV6-1 and TRBJ2-3, with D perhaps TRBD2 (7 bases). The sample consisted of normal lung tissue next to the tumor, taken at surgery. DNA for the CDR3: TGTGCCAGCAGTCCCAAAGGGGGAGGGACTAGCACAGATACGCAGTATTTT. Residues: CASSPKGGGTSTDTQYF.